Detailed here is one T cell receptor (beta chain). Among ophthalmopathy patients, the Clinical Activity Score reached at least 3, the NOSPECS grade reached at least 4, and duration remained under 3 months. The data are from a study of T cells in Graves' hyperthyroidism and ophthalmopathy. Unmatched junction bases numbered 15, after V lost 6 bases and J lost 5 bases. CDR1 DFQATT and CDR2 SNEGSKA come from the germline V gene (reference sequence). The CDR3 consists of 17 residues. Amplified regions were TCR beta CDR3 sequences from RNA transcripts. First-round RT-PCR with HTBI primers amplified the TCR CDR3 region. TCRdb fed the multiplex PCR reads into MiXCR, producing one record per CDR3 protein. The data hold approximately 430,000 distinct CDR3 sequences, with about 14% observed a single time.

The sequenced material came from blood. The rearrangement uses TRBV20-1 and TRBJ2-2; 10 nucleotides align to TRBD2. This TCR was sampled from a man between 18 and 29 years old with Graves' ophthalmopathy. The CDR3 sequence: CSATKPSGRAGTGELFF. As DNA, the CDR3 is TGCAGTGCAACCAAGCCCAGCGGGAGGGCCGGAACCGGGGAGCTGTTTTTT.